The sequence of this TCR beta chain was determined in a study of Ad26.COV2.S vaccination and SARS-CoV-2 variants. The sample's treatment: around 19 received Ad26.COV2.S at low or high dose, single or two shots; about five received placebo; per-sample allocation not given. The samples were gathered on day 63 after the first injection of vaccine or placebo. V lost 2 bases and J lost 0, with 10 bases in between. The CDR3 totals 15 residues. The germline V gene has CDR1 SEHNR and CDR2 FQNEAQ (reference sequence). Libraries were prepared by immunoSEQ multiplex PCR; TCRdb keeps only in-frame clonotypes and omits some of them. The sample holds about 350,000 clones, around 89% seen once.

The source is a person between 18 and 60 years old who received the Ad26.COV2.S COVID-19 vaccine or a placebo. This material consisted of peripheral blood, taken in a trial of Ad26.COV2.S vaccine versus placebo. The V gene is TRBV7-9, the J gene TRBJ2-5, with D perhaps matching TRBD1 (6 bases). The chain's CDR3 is CASSLSDSNQETQYF. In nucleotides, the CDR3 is TGTGCCAGCAGCTTATCGGACAGCAACCAAGAGACCCAGTACTTC.